The 20 T cell receptor beta chains below come from one sample, sequenced in a study of T cells and copy number aberrations in small-cell lung cancer. Profiled with immunoSEQ multiplex PCR; TCRdb holds only in-frame clones, not every one. Here the sample spans some 1,300 clones, roughly four fifths being singletons. Material for sequencing was tumor tissue. These receptors originate from a woman aged 45-60 years with small cell lung cancer.

This clone has a single count. An end of the junction differs from the germline gene, which may be a read error. This sample includes further DNA sequences coding for the same CDR3. This chain uses TRBV29-1 with TRBJ1-1; 7 positions match TRBD1. CDR1 and CDR2 (germline): SQVTM, ANQGSEA. The CDR3 spans 14 residues. CDR3: CSVRDSGRFTEAFF. The CDR3 DNA reads as TGCAGCGTTCGGGACAGTGGGAGGTTTACTGAGGCTTTCTTT.

This chain connects TRBV30 to TRBJ2-7; no firm D call. This CDR3 has 11 amino acids. Deletions cut 6 bases from V and 6 bases from J, with 12 bases between. Germline CDR1 and CDR2: GTSNPN and SVGIG (reference sequence). CDR3 sequence: CACSPGSEQYF. CDR3 coding DNA: TGTGCCTGTTCCCCAGGTTCCGAGCAGTACTTC.

The chain has TRBV21-1 and TRBJ2-7. TRBV21-1 is described as a pseudogene. This CDR3 has 16 amino acids. CDR3 in amino acids: CASSSQPRAQVLEQYF. In nucleotides, the CDR3 is TGTGCCAGCAGCTCCCAACCCCGGGCCCAGGTCCTGGAGCAGTACTTC.

CDR3 amino acids: CASRTGTSGRAGEQYF. CDR3 in DNA: TGTGCCAGCAGGACCGGGACTAGCGGGAGGGCCGGGGAGCAGTACTTC. The chain uses TRBV21-1 and TRBJ2-7; the DNA was not compared with TRBD2, the D call given in the table. TRBV21-1 is a listed pseudogene. The CDR3 is made up of 16 amino acids.

This chain joins TRBV28 and TRBJ2-7; tentatively, D is TRBD1 (5 bases). The CDR3 length is 14 residues. Trimming left V 6 bases short and J 2 bases short, with 14 bases between. Looked up from germline, CDR1 is MDHEN and CDR2 is SYDVKM. The CDR3 bases are TGTGCCAGCAGCCAGGGTCAACTCGCCTACGAGCAGTACTTC. As protein: CASSQGQLAYEQYF.

As DNA, the CDR3 is TGTGCCTGGAGTGCCCCGGGACTAGCGGGAGGAGGGGTTCGCAATGAGCAGTTCTTC. As protein: CAWSAPGLAGGGVRNEQFF. The chain combines TRBV30 with TRBJ2-1; 15 bases are a match to TRBD2. The V and J ends lost 1 base and 6 bases, in that order; junction bases with no gene match: 13. Germline values: CDR1 GTSNPN, CDR2 SVGIG (reference sequence). This CDR3 has 19 residues.

The chain is built from TRBV28 and TRBJ1-2; D perhaps matches TRBD1 (5 bases). V lost 3 bases and J lost 6, with 14 bases in between. This CDR3 comprises 14 residues. CDR1 and CDR2 (germline): MDHEN, SYDVKM. This CDR3 reads CASSFTGTVHGYTF. DNA for the CDR3: TGTGCCAGCAGTTTCACCGGGACCGTGCATGGCTACACCTTC.

The V call is TRBV20-1, the J call TRBJ2-7; D might be TRBD2 (5 bases). In germline, CDR1 is DFQATT, CDR2 SNEGSKA (reference sequence). V was pared by 3 bases and J by 2 bases, with 5 bases between. The CDR3 loop spans 11 amino acids. The CDR3 sequence is CSASGTYEQYF. The CDR3 DNA is TGCAGTGCTAGCGGGACCTACGAGCAGTACTTC.

The V call is TRBV12-1, the J call TRBJ2-3; the table assigns TRBD2, which was not confirmed against the DNA. TRBV12-1 is a pseudogene. The CDR3 spans 13 residues. CDR3 sequence: CASSSSRTDTQYF. CDR3 DNA: TGTGCCAGCAGCTCGAGCCGTACAGATACGCAGTATTTT.

V and J are TRBV5-4 and TRBJ2-5; D might be TRBD2 (6 bases). Trimming took off 2 bases at V and 1 base at J, with 12 bases between the two ends. Germline V CDR1 and CDR2: SGHNT, YYREEE (reference sequence). This CDR3 contains 15 residues. In nucleotides, the CDR3 is TGTGCCAGCAGCTTTGGGGGAGCGGGCCAAGAGACCCAGTACTTC. Its translation is CASSFGGAGQETQYF. The complete variable domain, with remaining parts taken from reference TRBV5-4 and TRBJ2-5, reads ETGVTQSPTHLIKTRGQQVTLRCSSQSGHNTVSWYQQALGQGPQFIFQYYREEENGRGNFPPRFSGLQFPNYSSELNVNALELDDSALYLCASSFGGAGQETQYFGPGTRLLVL.

The chain is built from TRBV11-2 and TRBJ1-1; tentatively, D is TRBD1 (5 bases). This CDR3 region has 15 residues. CDR1 is SGHAT, CDR2 FQNNGV, per germline. V was trimmed by 5 bases and J by 0 bases, leaving 13 bases between them. The CDR3 loop reads CASSQTDKLNTEAFF. In DNA form, the CDR3 reads TGTGCCAGCAGCCAAACGGACAAACTGAACACTGAAGCTTTCTTT. The whole variable domain, filled in from reference TRBV11-2 and TRBJ1-1, reads EAGVAQSPRYKIIEKRQSVAFWCNPISGHATLYWYQQILGQGPKLLIQFQNNGVVDDSQLPKDRFSAERLKGVDSTLKIQPAKLEDSAVYLCASSQTDKLNTEAFFGQGTRLTVV.

The chain joins TRBV29-1 to TRBJ2-2; D is undetermined. CDR3 size: 14 residues. CDR1 SQVTM and CDR2 ANQGSEA come from the germline V gene. The germline V and J ends were trimmed by 7 bases and 0 bases, with 12 bases remaining between them. CDR3 in DNA: TGCAGCGGATTGTGGGGTACGAACACCGGGGAGCTGTTTTTT. This sequence encodes CSGLWGTNTGELFF.

The genes are TRBV4-1 and TRBJ2-1; 7 bases line up with TRBD2. Germline lookup yields CDR1 MGHRA and CDR2 YSYEKL. J gave up 5 bases and V 0 bases, and 4 bases lay outside the gene matches. The CDR3 is 15 residues long. As DNA, the CDR3 is TGCGCCAGCAGCCAAGATGGGGAGGGACACAATGAGCAGTTCTTC. As protein: CASSQDGEGHNEQFF.

V and J are TRBV7-9 and TRBJ2-7; D tentatively fits TRBD1 or TRBD2 (7 bases each). The CDR3 runs to 15 residues. Germline CDR1 is SEHNR and CDR2 is FQNEAQ (reference sequence). Trimming took off 6 bases at V and 1 base at J, with 16 bases between the two ends. The CDR3 sequence: CASSPPGGGSYEQYF. The CDR3 nucleotides read TGTGCCAGCAGTCCCCCAGGGGGGGGGTCCTACGAGCAGTACTTC. Full variable domain (rest looked up from reference TRBV7-9 and TRBJ2-7): DTGVSQNPRHKITKRGQNVTFRCDPISEHNRLYWYRQTLGQGPEFLTYFQNEAQLEKSRLLSDRFSAERPKGSFSTLEIQRTEQGDSAMYLCASSPPGGGSYEQYFGPGTRLTVT.

About this clone: A junction boundary mismatches the germline segment, possibly from a read error. This chain uses TRBV5-1 with TRBJ2-7; D unclear. Germline V gives CDR1 SGHRS, CDR2 YFSETQ. The CDR3 has 14 residues. In nucleotides, the CDR3 is TGTGCCAGCAGCTTGAGCGTCAGCTCCTACGAGCAGTACTTC. The encoded protein is CASSLSVSSYEQYF.

J is TRBJ2-3 and V is TRBV25-1; 13 bases fit TRBD2. The CDR3 has 18 amino acids. Germline CDR1 reads MGHDK; CDR2 reads SYGVNS. V lost 2 bases to trimming and J lost 2 bases; unmatched junction nucleotides: 7. The CDR3 nucleotides are TGTGCCAGCAGTGAACCCCTACTAGCGGGAGGGTACACAGATACGCAGTATTTT. Translation gives CASSEPLLAGGYTDTQYF. The variable domain in full, completed from reference TRBV25-1 and TRBJ2-3, reads EADIYQTPRYLVIGTGKKITLECSQTMGHDKMYWYQQDPGMELHLIHYSYGVNSTEKGDLSSESTVSRIRTEHFPLTLESARPSHTSQYLCASSEPLLAGGYTDTQYFGPGTRLTVL.

This clone was seen only once. J is TRBJ1-5 and V is TRBV25-1; 9 nucleotides match TRBD1. V lost 6 bases and J lost 0; bases outside the gene matches: 3. CDR1 is MGHDK, CDR2 SYGVNS, per germline. This CDR3 spans 15 amino acids. CDR3 amino acids: CASRPGQGSNQPQHF. CDR3 bases: TGTGCCAGCAGGCCGGGACAGGGTAGCAATCAGCCCCAGCATTTT.

The chain recombines TRBV7-9 with TRBJ1-1, with a weak D call TRBD1 (5 bases). Per germline, CDR1 SEHNR and CDR2 FQNEAQ (reference sequence). This CDR3 comprises 14 residues. Trimming stripped 7 bases from V and 1 base from J, with 13 bases between. CDR3 loop: CASTTALGNTEAFF. For the CDR3, the DNA is TGTGCCAGCACGACAGCGCTTGGGAACACTGAAGCTTTCTTT.

The chain recombines TRBV5-1 with TRBJ2-1, with TRBD1 matching 12 bases. This CDR3 is built from 15 residues. Germline V CDR1 and CDR2: SGHRS, YFSETQ. The V gene end was trimmed by 4 bases and the J gene end by 7 bases; junction bases not matched to a gene: 6. CDR3 sequence: CASSRGQGAGNEQFF. For the CDR3, the DNA is TGCGCCAGCAGCCGGGGACAGGGGGCTGGGAATGAGCAGTTCTTC.

The gene calls are TRBV7-9 and TRBJ2-7, with D maybe TRBD2 (5 bases). Germline CDR1 reads SEHNR; CDR2 reads FQNEAQ (reference sequence). The V gene lost 6 bases and the J gene lost 2 bases, with 11 bases spanning the gap. The CDR3 is 13 amino acids. CDR3 loop: CASSKREAYEQYF. In nucleotides, the CDR3 is TGTGCCAGCAGTAAGAGGGAAGCCTACGAGCAGTACTTC. Filled out from reference TRBV7-9 and TRBJ2-7, the complete variable domain reads DTGVSQNPRHKITKRGQNVTFRCDPISEHNRLYWYRQTLGQGPEFLTYFQNEAQLEKSRLLSDRFSAERPKGSFSTLEIQRTEQGDSAMYLCASSKREAYEQYFGPGTRLTVT.